The rows below give T cell receptor beta chains drawn from one sample of a study of T cells after yellow fever vaccination. TCRdb used MiXCR to reprocess the 5' RACE reads, holding one entry per CDR3 protein. Seen here are under 400,000 distinct CDR3 sequences, 9.5% to 13% observed once, and the top ten hold roughly 18%. This material consisted of PBMCs, taken on the day of the first yellow fever vaccination. Receptors originate from a young man who received the YFV17D yellow fever vaccine. Both conserved end residues are trimmed from each CDR3. Each record gives: V gene, CDR3 protein.

>TRBV5-1
ASSPSSGGNEQF
>TRBV29-1
NVEYTSTKYLLETQY
>TRBV19
ASSGTGEEDSPLH
>TRBV3-1
ASALNPHETQY
>TRBV4-3
ASSQVWDPSTDTQY
>TRBV5-1
ASSLATYNEQF
>TRBV5-1
ASSILAGGQETQY
>TRBV7-2
ASSWAAGAGTGELF
>TRBV5-1
ASSLVAGSDTQY
>TRBV7-2
ASSSGGSNTEAF